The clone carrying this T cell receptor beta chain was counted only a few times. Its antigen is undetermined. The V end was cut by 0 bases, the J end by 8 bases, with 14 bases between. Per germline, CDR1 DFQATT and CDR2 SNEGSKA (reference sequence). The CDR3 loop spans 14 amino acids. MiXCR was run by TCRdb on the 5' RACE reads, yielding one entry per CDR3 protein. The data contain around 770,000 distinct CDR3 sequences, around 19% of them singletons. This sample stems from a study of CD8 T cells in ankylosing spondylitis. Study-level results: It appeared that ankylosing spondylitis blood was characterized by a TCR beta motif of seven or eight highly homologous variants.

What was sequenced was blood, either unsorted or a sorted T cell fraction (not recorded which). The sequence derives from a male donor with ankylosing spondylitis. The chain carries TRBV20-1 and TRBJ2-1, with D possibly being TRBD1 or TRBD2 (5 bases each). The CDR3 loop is CSARDRDQIDEQFF. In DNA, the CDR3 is TGCAGTGCTAGAGACCGGGACCAGATCGATGAGCAGTTCTTC.